This T cell receptor (beta chain) was recovered during a study of blood T cell repertoires in COVID-19. V was cut by 0 bases and J by 4 bases, with 9 bases left in between. CDR1 and CDR2 (germline): KGHSH, LQKENI. The CDR3 spans 14 residues. Donors were grouped by their self-reported clinical history. The assay was immunoSEQ multiplex PCR, and TCRdb's table has in-frame clones only and misses some. This sample carries about 210,000 clones, about 86% of them seen once, and the ten largest clones take less than 5%. The TCR sequence derives from a woman aged 40 to 49 with acute COVID-19. Sequencing input: PBMCs or T cells enriched from blood (not recorded which). The chain recombines TRBV18 with TRBJ2-5; D is perhaps TRBD1 (5 bases). The CDR3 coding sequence is TGTGCCAGCTCACCACCGGAAGACAGAGAGACCCAGTACTTC. This codes for CASSPPEDRETQYF. The whole variable domain, remainder taken from reference TRBV18 and TRBJ2-5, is NAGVMQNPRHLVRRRGQEARLRCSPMKGHSHVYWYRQLPEEGLKFMVYLQKENIIDESGMPKERFSAEFPKEGPSILRIQQVVRGDSAAYFCASSPPEDRETQYFGPGTRLLVL.